A selection of T cell receptor beta chains follows, all from one sample in a study of human T cells and chemical hapten exposure. TCRdb used MiXCR to reprocess the RACE reads, holding one entry per CDR3 protein. This sample has 150,000 to 200,000 distinct CDR3 sequences; more than 25% occur once, and the top ten carry just under 3%. The material sequenced was whole blood, taken in connection with sensitization to the hapten diphenylcyclopropenone (DPC). The receptors stem from a woman in her thirties with alopecia areata. Some clones in this sample may be carry-over from other donors' samples. Each CDR3 is given with its conserved first and last residue. D genes are given only for firm matches. For some rows the clone size is stated as once, few or many, or as a class when expanded; others skip it.

j_gene | d_gene | v_gene | abundance | CDR3aa | CDR3nt
TRBJ2-7 | . | TRBV2 | few | CASSEALPDSRNF | TGTGCCAGCAGTGAAGCGCTTCCGGACAGCCGAAACTTC
TRBJ2-7 | . | TRBV9 | many | CASSVDDETAGQYEQYF | TGTGCCAGCAGCGTAGACGATGAGACAGCTGGTCAATACGAGCAGTACTTC
TRBJ2-7 | . | TRBV7-6 | few | CASSLAAVPSLYEQYF | TGTGCCAGCAGCTTAGCTGCGGTTCCTAGTCTCTACGAGCAGTACTTC
TRBJ2-7 | TRBD1 | TRBV20-1 | . | CSARETSGTGRGEQYF | TGCAGTGCTAGAGAAACTTCCGGGACAGGGAGAGGAGAGCAGTACTTC
TRBJ2-6 | TRBD2 | TRBV28 | many | CASSSSGRAISGANVLTF | TGTGCCAGCAGCTCTTCCGGGAGGGCCATCTCTGGGGCCAACGTCCTGACTTTC
TRBJ2-1 | . | TRBV12-3/TRBV12-4 | few | CASSFSGQSRQFF | TGTGCCAGCAGCTTCTCGGGACAATCCCGTCAGTTCTTC
TRBJ1-2 | TRBD1 | TRBV25-1 | . | CASSDRTGIGYTF | TGTGCCAGCAGTGATCGGACAGGGATCGGCTACACCTTC
TRBJ2-6 | TRBD2 | TRBV9 | . | CASSAPGLAHSGANVLTF | TGTGCCAGCAGCGCACCGGGACTAGCGCACTCTGGGGCCAACGTCCTGACTTTC
TRBJ2-3 | TRBD2 | TRBV29-1 | . | CSVEIGEGRRTDTQYF | TGCAGCGTTGAAATCGGGGAGGGAAGGCGGACAGATACGCAGTATTTT
TRBJ1-5 | . | TRBV20-1 | many | CSATVTENSNQPQHF | TGCAGTGCTACCGTGACAGAGAATAGCAATCAGCCCCAGCATTTT
TRBJ1-3 | . | TRBV24-1 | few | CATSDSSVNTIYF | TGTGCCACCAGTGATTCCTCAGTAAACACCATATATTTT
TRBJ1-3 | . | TRBV29-1 | . | CSTVGTGNTIYF | TGCAGCACCGTGGGGACTGGAAACACCATATATTTT
TRBJ2-7 | TRBD1 | TRBV5-5 | . | CASSFFPGQGLFEQYF | TGTGCCAGCAGCTTTTTCCCGGGACAGGGTTTATTCGAGCAGTACTTC
TRBJ2-1 | TRBD2 | TRBV7-2 | . | CASSLNGGVGYNEQFF | TGTGCCAGCAGCTTAAACGGGGGGGTCGGCTACAATGAGCAGTTCTTC
TRBJ1-1 | . | TRBV5-1 | . | CASSADRRNTEAFF | TGCGCCAGCAGCGCGGACAGAAGGAACACTGAAGCTTTCTTT
TRBJ1-2 | . | TRBV28 | few | CASRPEGGQYGYTF | TGTGCCAGCAGGCCAGAGGGCGGGCAATATGGCTACACCTTC
TRBJ2-1 | . | TRBV28 | . | CATQGGLSSYNEQFF | TGTGCCACCCAGGGCGGGCTCAGCTCCTACAATGAGCAGTTCTTC
TRBJ1-1 | . | TRBV28 | few | CASRIIRVTTEAFF | TGTGCCAGCAGAATTATCCGGGTAACAACTGAAGCTTTCTTT
TRBJ2-1 | TRBD2 | TRBV10-2 | few | CASRHRTSGGEGNEQFF | TGCGCCAGCAGACACCGGACTAGCGGGGGGGAGGGCAATGAGCAGTTCTTC
TRBJ1-2 | . | TRBV28 | . | CASRPGTRRAYGYTF | TGTGCCAGCCGTCCGGGGACAAGACGGGCCTATGGCTACACCTTC
TRBJ2-5 | . | TRBV29-1 | many | CSVTGQGVLETQYF | TGCAGCGTTACCGGGCAGGGAGTATTGGAGACCCAGTACTTC
TRBJ1-1 | . | TRBV28 | . | CASSSLVSMNTEAFF | TGTGCCAGCAGTTCTTTGGTGAGCATGAACACTGAAGCTTTCTTT
TRBJ1-1 | TRBD1 | TRBV6-5 | . | CASSYAGTGDGTEAFF | TGTGCCAGCAGTTATGCCGGGACAGGGGATGGCACTGAAGCTTTCTTT
TRBJ1-1 | . | TRBV6-2/TRBV6-3 | . | CASSYDWGSNTEAFF | TGTGCCAGCAGTTATGACTGGGGATCGAACACTGAAGCTTTCTTT
TRBJ2-3 | TRBD2 | TRBV30 | once | CAWGTSGADTQYF | TGTGCCTGGGGGACTAGCGGGGCAGATACGCAGTATTTT
TRBJ1-2 | . | TRBV20-1 | many | CSASPGFYGYTF | TGCAGTGCATCACCAGGGTTCTATGGCTACACCTTC
TRBJ1-2 | . | TRBV16 | few | CASSQGRRSRGYTF | TGTGCCAGCAGCCAAGGGCGCAGGTCCCGCGGCTACACCTTC
TRBJ2-5 | . | TRBV15 | few | CATSFGGGETQYF | TGTGCCACCAGCTTCGGAGGCGGGGAGACCCAGTACTTC
TRBJ2-6 | . | TRBV25-1 | . | CASSRPGVEGNVLTF | TGTGCCAGCAGTCGGCCCGGAGTGGAGGGCAACGTCCTGACTTTC
TRBJ1-2 | . | TRBV29-1 | few | CSVESGAVGHGGYTF | TGCAGCGTTGAGAGTGGGGCGGTAGGGCACGGTGGCTACACCTTC
TRBJ1-4 | TRBD1 | TRBV9 | . | CASSVGQGENEKLFF | TGTGCCAGCAGCGTAGGACAGGGTGAGAATGAAAAACTGTTTTTT
TRBJ1-2 | . | TRBV11-3 | few | CASSFDRLGYGYTF | TGTGCCAGCAGCTTCGACAGGCTGGGCTATGGCTACACCTTC
TRBJ1-2 | . | TRBV29-1 | few | CSVVAGDYGYTF | TGCAGCGTTGTCGCAGGGGACTATGGCTACACCTTC
TRBJ2-3 | TRBD2 | TRBV7-2 | . | CASSLAGGMDTQYF | TGTGCCAGCAGCTTAGCGGGGGGGATGGATACGCAGTATTTT
TRBJ1-2 | . | TRBV5-5 | . | CASSWDTNYGYTF | TGTGCCAGCAGCTGGGACACTAACTATGGCTACACCTTC
TRBJ1-1 | . | TRBV5-1 | . | CASSSTRMNTEAFF | TGCGCCAGCAGCTCCACCAGGATGAACACTGAAGCTTTCTTT
TRBJ1-2 | . | TRBV27 | . | CASSPSGVRDYGYTF | TGTGCCAGCAGTCCCAGTGGGGTACGGGACTATGGCTACACCTTC
TRBJ1-5 | . | TRBV19 | . | CASSSGRGVSNQPQHF | TGTGCCAGTAGTTCAGGGCGGGGGGTGAGCAATCAGCCCCAGCATTTT
TRBJ1-5 | . | TRBV20-1 | many | CSAHSRSTGFQPQHF | TGCAGTGCCCACTCCAGGTCAACAGGGTTTCAGCCCCAGCATTTT
TRBJ1-2 | . | TRBV15 | . | CATSRDGGRGEGYTF | TGTGCCACCAGCAGAGATGGGGGCAGGGGTGAAGGCTACACCTTC
TRBJ2-7 | . | TRBV27 | . | CARRPGVWAYEQYF | TGTGCCCGCCGCCCGGGAGTCTGGGCTTACGAGCAGTACTTC
TRBJ2-7 | TRBD2 | TRBV29-1 | . | CSVEIGLAGGGEQYF | TGCAGCGTTGAGATTGGTCTAGCGGGAGGCGGGGAGCAGTACTTC
TRBJ2-5 | TRBD2 | TRBV5-1 | few | CASSLAASGRETQYF | TGCGCCAGCAGCTTGGCGGCTAGCGGGCGAGAGACCCAGTACTTC
TRBJ1-4 | TRBD1 | TRBV28 | . | CASRPPGQMTNEKLFF | TGTGCCAGCAGACCTCCGGGACAGATGACTAATGAAAAACTGTTTTTT
TRBJ1-1 | . | TRBV4-3 | . | CASSQGVGRNTEAFF | TGCGCCAGCAGCCAAGGTGTGGGTAGGAACACTGAAGCTTTCTTT
TRBJ2-7 | TRBD1 | TRBV12-3/TRBV12-4 | . | CASRLTGKQYF | TGTGCCAGCAGGCTGACAGGGAAGCAGTACTTC
TRBJ2-1 | . | TRBV7-2 | few | CASSLEATINEQFF | TGTGCCAGCAGCTTAGAAGCGACTATAAATGAGCAGTTCTTC
TRBJ1-5 | . | TRBV6-6 | . | CASRQGGDQPQHF | TGTGCCAGCAGACAGGGAGGCGATCAGCCCCAGCATTTT
TRBJ2-5 | . | TRBV7-9 | few | CASSPTAVETQYF | TGTGCCAGCAGCCCGACCGCGGTAGAGACCCAGTACTTC
TRBJ2-5 | TRBD1 | TRBV10-3 | . | CAISDSGTGPLETQYF | TGTGCCATCAGTGATTCCGGGACAGGGCCATTGGAGACCCAGTACTTC
TRBJ2-3 | . | TRBV29-1 | . | CSVDRQGRSDTQYF | TGCAGCGTTGATCGGCAGGGAAGATCAGATACGCAGTATTTT
TRBJ2-7 | . | TRBV28 | . | CASSSSGGRESLEQYF | TGTGCCAGCAGTTCTTCCGGGGGGCGGGAGAGTCTCGAGCAGTACTTC
TRBJ2-1 | TRBD2 | TRBV29-1 | few | CSILGLAGGPYNEQFF | TGCAGCATATTAGGACTAGCGGGAGGCCCCTACAATGAGCAGTTCTTC
TRBJ2-1 | TRBD2 | TRBV4-3 | . | CASSELAGGNNEQFF | TGCGCCAGCAGCGAACTAGCGGGAGGGAACAATGAGCAGTTCTTC